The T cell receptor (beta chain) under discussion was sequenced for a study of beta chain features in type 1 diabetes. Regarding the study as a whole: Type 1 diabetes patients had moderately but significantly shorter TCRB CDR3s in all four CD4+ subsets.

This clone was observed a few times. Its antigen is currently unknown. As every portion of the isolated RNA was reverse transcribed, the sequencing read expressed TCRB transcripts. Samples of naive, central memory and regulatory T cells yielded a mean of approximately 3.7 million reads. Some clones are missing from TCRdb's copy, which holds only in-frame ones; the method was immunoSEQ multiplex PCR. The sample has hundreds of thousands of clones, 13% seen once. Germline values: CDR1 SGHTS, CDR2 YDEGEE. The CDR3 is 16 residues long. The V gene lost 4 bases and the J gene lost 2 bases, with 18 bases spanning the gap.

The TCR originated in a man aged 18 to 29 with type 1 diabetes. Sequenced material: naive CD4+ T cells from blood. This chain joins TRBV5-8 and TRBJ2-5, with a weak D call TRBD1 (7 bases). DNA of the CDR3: TGTGCCAGCAGCCCAGGGGGAGGAGCTCTACAAGAGACCCAGTACTTC. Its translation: CASSPGGGALQETQYF.